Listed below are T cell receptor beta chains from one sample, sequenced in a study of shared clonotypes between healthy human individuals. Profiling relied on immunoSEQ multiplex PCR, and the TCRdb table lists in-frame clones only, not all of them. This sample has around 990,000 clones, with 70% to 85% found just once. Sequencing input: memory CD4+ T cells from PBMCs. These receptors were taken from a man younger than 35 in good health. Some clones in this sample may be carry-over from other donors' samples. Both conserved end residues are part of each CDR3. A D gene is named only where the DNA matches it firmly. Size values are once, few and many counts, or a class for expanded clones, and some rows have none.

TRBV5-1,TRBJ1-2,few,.,CASSETPGQIYGYTF,TGCGCCAGCTCGGAAACCCCAGGTCAGATCTATGGCTACACCTTC
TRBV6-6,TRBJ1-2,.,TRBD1,CASSTGTASIHYGYTF,TGTGCCAGCAGTACCGGGACAGCTTCCATCCACTATGGCTACACCTTC
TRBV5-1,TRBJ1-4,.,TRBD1,CASSLQGDEKLFF,TGCGCCAGCAGCTTACAGGGGGATGAAAAACTGTTTTTT
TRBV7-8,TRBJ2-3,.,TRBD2,CASSGTSGRRLMADTQYF,TGTGCCAGCAGCGGGACTAGCGGGAGGAGGCTGATGGCAGATACGCAGTATTTT
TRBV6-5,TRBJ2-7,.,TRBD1,CASRGMGQAYF,TGTGCCAGCAGGGGAATGGGACAGGCATACTTC
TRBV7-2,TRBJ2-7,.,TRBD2,CASSRSLAGAVYEQYF,TGTGCCAGCAGCCGCTCTCTAGCGGGGGCCGTCTACGAGCAGTACTTC
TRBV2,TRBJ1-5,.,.,CASGASNQPQHF,TGTGCCAGCGGGGCGAGCAATCAGCCCCAGCATTTT
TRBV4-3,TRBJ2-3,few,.,CASSQGSGGFSDTQYF,TGCGCCAGCAGCCAAGGGAGTGGGGGATTCTCAGATACGCAGTATTTT
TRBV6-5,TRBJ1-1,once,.,CASSYSGGTEAFF,TGTGCCAGCAGTTACTCCGGTGGGACTGAAGCTTTCTTT
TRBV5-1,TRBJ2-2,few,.,CASSSPGAAGQTGELFF,TGCGCCAGCAGCTCCCCGGGTGCAGCGGGACAGACCGGGGAGCTGTTTTTT
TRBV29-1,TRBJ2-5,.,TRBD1,CSVDGRGRPETQYF,TGCAGCGTTGACGGCAGGGGGCGCCCAGAGACCCAGTACTTC
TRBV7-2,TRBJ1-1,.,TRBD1,CASSPRTGSTEAFF,TGTGCCAGCAGCCCCCGGACAGGGTCCACTGAAGCTTTCTTT
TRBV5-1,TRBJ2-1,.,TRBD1,CASSYQTGGPYNEQFF,TGCGCCAGCAGCTACCAAACAGGGGGACCGTACAATGAGCAGTTCTTC
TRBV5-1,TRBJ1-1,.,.,CASSLESQGRDTEAFF,TGCGCCAGCAGCTTGGAGAGTCAGGGGAGGGACACTGAAGCTTTCTTT
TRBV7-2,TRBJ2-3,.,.,CASSLGRWSTDTQYF,TGTGCCAGCAGCTTAGGGCGGTGGAGCACAGATACGCAGTATTTT
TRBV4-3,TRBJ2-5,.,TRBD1,CASSQGQGAQETQYF,TGCGCCAGCAGCCAGGGACAGGGGGCCCAAGAGACCCAGTACTTC
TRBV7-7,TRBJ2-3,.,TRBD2,CASSYSGGTTDTQYF,TGTGCCAGCAGCTACTCGGGAGGGACCACAGATACGCAGTATTTT
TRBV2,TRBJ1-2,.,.,CASSEVAVTNYGYTF,TGTGCCAGCAGTGAAGTGGCAGTCACTAACTATGGCTACACCTTC
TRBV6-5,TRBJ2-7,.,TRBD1,CASSYFPGQTYEQYF,TGTGCCAGCAGTTACTTTCCGGGACAGACCTACGAGCAGTACTTC
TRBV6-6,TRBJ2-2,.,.,CAIQFRGTTGELFF,TGTGCCATCCAATTTAGGGGGACCACCGGGGAGCTGTTTTTT
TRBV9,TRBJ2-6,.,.,CASRGSGANVLTF,TGTGCCAGCAGAGGCTCTGGGGCCAACGTCCTGACTTTC
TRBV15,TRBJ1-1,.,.,CATSRGGDGLEAFF,TGTGCCACCAGCAGAGGGGGGGACGGACTGGAGGCTTTCTTT
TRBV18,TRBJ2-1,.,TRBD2,CASSPLLAGTYNEQFF,TGTGCCAGCTCACCACTACTAGCGGGAACCTACAATGAGCAGTTCTTC
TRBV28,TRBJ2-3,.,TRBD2,CASKFAGVSTDTQYF,TGTGCCAGCAAATTTGCGGGGGTTAGCACAGATACGCAGTATTTT
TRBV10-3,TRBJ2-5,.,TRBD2,CAISSSGRGGETQYF,TGTGCCATCAGTTCTAGCGGGAGGGGCGGGGAGACCCAGTACTTC
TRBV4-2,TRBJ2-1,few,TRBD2,CASSPGLAYNEQFF,TGTGCCAGCAGCCCAGGACTAGCATACAATGAGCAGTTCTTC
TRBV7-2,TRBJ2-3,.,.,CASILGLASDTQYF,TGTGCCAGCATCCTGGGACTGGCGTCAGATACGCAGTATTTT
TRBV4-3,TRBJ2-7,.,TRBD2,CASSHHTAGGAYEQYF,TGCGCCAGCAGCCACCATACGGCCGGGGGGGCCTACGAGCAGTACTTC
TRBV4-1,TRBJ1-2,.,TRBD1,CASSPGVGQGRLDYGYTF,TGCGCCAGCAGCCCTGGGGTGGGACAGGGGCGCCTGGACTATGGCTACACCTTC